This T cell receptor (beta chain) was found in a study of blood T cell repertoires in COVID-19. Study information: The United States, Italy and Spain provided the acute and convalescent COVID-19 samples.

How the authors handled the data: Reference gene primer amplification gave estimated nucleated cell counts. This table comes from immunoSEQ multiplex PCR, and its TCRdb copy is limited to in-frame clones, with some not included. That table is the source of V, J and clone size, and D and trimming were worked out from the DNA. The sample yields fewer than 75,000 clones, approximately 92% seen once. Germline CDR1 reads KGHDR; CDR2 reads SFDVKD. The CDR3 covers 19 residues. J lost 0 bases, V lost 4 bases, and 6 bases had no gene match. The chain recombines TRBV24-1 with TRBJ2-1; 15 bases are a match to TRBD2. Specimen: peripheral blood. The clonotype comes from a man older than 75 with acute or convalescent COVID-19. In nucleotides, the CDR3 is TGTGCCACCAGTGACTCCGGGACTAGCGGGGGGACCTCCTACAATGAGCAGTTCTTC. Translated: CATSDSGTSGGTSYNEQFF.